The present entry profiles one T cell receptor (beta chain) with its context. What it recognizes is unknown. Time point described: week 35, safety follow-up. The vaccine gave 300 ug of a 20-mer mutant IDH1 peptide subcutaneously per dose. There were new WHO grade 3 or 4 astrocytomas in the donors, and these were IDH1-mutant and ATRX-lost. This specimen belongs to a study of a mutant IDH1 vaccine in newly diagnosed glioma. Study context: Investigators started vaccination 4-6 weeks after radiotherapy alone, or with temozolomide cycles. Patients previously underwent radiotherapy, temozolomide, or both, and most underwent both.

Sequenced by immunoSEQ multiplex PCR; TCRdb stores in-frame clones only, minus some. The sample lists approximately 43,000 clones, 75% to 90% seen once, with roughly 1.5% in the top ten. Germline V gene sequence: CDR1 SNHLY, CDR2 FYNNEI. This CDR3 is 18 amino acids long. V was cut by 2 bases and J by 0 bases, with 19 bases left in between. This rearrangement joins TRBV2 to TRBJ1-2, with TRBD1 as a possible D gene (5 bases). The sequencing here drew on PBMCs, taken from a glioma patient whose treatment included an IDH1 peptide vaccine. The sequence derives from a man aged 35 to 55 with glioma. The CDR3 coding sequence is TGTGCCAGCAGTGAAAATTACGCAGGGTCGACACCTAACTATGGCTACACCTTC. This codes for CASSENYAGSTPNYGYTF.